This T cell receptor (beta chain) stems from a study of cytomegalovirus exposure and HLA in healthy donors. Study summary: T cells numbering some 170 million yielded 117 million unique TCR beta sequences in an earlier analysis. Study-level findings and limits: For TCR beta chains, V- and J-gene trimming was later linked to a missense DCLRE1C variant. There were 150 or so TCR beta chains listed as cytomegalovirus-associated. In a later analysis, common viral pathogens appeared linked to several of the most significant clusters.

Germline V gives CDR1 MNHNY, CDR2 SVGAGI (reference sequence). Trimming took 6 bases from V and 1 from J, leaving 12 bases between them. The CDR3 covers 14 residues. A multiplex PCR was run with 60 Vbeta primers and 13 Jbeta primers. Here immunoSEQ multiplex PCR was the method, and the copy in TCRdb shows in-frame clones only, minus some. The sample has fewer than 150,000 clones, approximately 80% seen once. This clone was counted once. Its antigen remains unidentified. The chain uses TRBV6-6 and TRBJ1-2; a possible D gene is TRBD1 (6 bases). The receptor's source is a male donor in good health and CMV-seronegative. Material for sequencing was PBMCs. CDR3 sequence reads: CASSRGQLNYGYTF. Written as DNA, the CDR3 is TGTGCCAGCAGCCGTGGACAGCTTAACTATGGCTACACCTTC.